Listed here are 3 T cell receptor beta chains from one sample, sequenced in a study of spatial heterogeneity in lung cancer. General study points: Mutation tallies in tumors tracked expanded intratumoral alpha and beta TCR counts.

Their target antigens are unknown. TCRdb reanalysed the 5' RACE reads using MiXCR and keeps one entry per CDR3 protein. The repertoire holds fewer than 7,000 distinct CDR3 sequences, with approximately 14% as singletons. Time point noted: sample taken at primary tumor resection. The sequencing used lung tumor tissue, collected at surgery. Receptor source: a male donor with early-stage non-small cell lung cancer.

The sample holds many counts of this clonotype. A library made for alpha chains picked up this beta chain off target, so its size means little. CDR3 sequence reads: CAWMRTSGFQETQYF. CDR3 DNA: TGTGCCTGGATGAGAACTAGCGGTTTCCAAGAGACCCAGTACTTC. The V gene is TRBV30, the J gene TRBJ2-5; 8 positions agree with TRBD2. CDR3 size: 15 residues. Looked up from germline, CDR1 is GTSNPN and CDR2 is SVGIG (reference sequence). V gave up 4 bases and J gave up 1 base; unmatched junction bases: 8.

The table lists this clonotype with a count of one. The conserved phenylalanine or tryptophan normally closing the CDR3 is absent here, so this likely arose from a read error. The library was built for alpha chains, so this beta chain is an off-target read and its size means little. V usage is TRBV2 and J usage is TRBJ1-5, with D uncertain. This CDR3 is built from 12 residues. CDR1 is SNHLY and CDR2 is FYNNEI in the germline V gene. The CDR3 protein is CANSEATTPQHI. CDR3 bases: TGTGCCAACAGTGAAGCCACAACACCCCAGCATATT.

In its sample, this clonotype was seen many times. The library was prepared for alpha chains; this beta chain is a stray read, so its frequency means little. The genes are TRBV6-2 or TRBV6-3 and TRBJ1-5; D remains unclear. Trimming left V 2 bases short and J 0 bases short, with 14 bases between. Germline values: CDR1 MNHEY, CDR2 SVGEGT. There are 17 residues in the CDR3. CDR3 region: CASSYHRTGYSNQPQHF. The CDR3 bases are TGTGCCAGCAGTTACCATCGGACGGGTTATAGCAATCAGCCCCAGCATTTT.